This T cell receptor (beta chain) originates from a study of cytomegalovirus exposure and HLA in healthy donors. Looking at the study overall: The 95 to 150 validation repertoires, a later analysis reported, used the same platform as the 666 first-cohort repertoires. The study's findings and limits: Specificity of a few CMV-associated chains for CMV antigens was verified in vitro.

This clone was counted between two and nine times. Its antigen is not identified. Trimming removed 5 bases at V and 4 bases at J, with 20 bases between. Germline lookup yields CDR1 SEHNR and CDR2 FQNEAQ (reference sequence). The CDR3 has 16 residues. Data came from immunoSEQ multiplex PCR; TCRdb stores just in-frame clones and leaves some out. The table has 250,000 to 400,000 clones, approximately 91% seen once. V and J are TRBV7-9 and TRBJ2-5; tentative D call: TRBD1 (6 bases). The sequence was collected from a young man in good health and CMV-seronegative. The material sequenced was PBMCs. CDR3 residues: CASSITDRLGVETQYF. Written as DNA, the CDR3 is TGTGCCAGCAGCATCACCGACAGGCTGGGGGTAGAGACCCAGTACTTC. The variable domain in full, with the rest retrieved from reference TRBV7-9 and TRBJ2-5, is DTGVSQNPRHKITKRGQNVTFRCDPISEHNRLYWYRQTLGQGPEFLTYFQNEAQLEKSRLLSDRFSAERPKGSFSTLEIQRTEQGDSAMYLCASSITDRLGVETQYFGPGTRLLVL.